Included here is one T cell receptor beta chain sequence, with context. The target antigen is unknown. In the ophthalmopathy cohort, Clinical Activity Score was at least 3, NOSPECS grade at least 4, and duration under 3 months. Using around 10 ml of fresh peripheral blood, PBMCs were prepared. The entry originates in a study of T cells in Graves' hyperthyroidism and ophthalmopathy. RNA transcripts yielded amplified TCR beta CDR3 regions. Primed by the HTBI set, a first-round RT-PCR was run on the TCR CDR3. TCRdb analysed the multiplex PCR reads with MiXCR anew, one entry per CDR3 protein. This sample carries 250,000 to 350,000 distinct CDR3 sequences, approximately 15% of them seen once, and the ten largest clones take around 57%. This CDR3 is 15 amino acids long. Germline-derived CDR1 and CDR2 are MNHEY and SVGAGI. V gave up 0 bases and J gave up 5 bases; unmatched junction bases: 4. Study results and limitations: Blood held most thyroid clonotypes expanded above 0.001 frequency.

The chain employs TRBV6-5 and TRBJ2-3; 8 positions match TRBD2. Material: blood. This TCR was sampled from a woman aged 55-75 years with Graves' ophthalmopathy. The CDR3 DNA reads TGTGCCAGCAGTTACTCGCCGGGAGGGTTAGATACGCAGTATTTT. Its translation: CASSYSPGGLDTQYF.